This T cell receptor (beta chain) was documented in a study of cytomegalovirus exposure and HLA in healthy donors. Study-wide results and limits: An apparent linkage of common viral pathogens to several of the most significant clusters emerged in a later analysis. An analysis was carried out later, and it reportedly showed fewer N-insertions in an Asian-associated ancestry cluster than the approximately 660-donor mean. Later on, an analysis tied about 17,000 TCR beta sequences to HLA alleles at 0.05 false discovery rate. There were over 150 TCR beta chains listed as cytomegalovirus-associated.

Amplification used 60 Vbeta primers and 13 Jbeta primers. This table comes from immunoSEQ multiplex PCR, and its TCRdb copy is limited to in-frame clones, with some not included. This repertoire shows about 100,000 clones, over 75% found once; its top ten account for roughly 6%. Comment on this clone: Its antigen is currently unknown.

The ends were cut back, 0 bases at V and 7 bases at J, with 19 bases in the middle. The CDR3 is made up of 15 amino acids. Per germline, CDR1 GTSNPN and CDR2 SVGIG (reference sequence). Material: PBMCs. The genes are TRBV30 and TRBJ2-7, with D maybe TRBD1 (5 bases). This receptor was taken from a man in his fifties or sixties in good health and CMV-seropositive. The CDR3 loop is CAWSVQVGRSGEQYF. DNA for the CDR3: TGTGCCTGGAGTGTACAGGTGGGCCGCAGTGGGGAGCAGTACTTC.